This T cell receptor beta chain was found in a study of post-analysis software for immune sequencing data. Turning to the study itself: Multiple sclerosis in the patients followed relapsing-remitting, secondary progressive and progressive-relapsing courses.

Unique molecular identifiers were built into the TCR beta cDNA libraries. About 540,000 cDNA molecules were obtained from approximately 0.91 to 9.4 million T cells. TCRdb itself ran the PCR reads through MiXCR, one entry per CDR3 protein. Among hundreds of thousands of distinct CDR3 sequences, 40% to 50% were seen once, and the ten largest hold roughly 1.8%. This clonotype was observed at least ten times. The antigen remains undetermined. The CDR3 is made up of 14 amino acids. V was trimmed by 1 base and J by 8 bases, leaving 14 bases between them. The germline V gene encodes CDR1 SGHTA and CDR2 FQGNSA. General observations from the study: Compared against controls, patients with multiple sclerosis displayed significantly lower normalized Chao1 diversity. By F measure, strong co-clustering occurred among samples prepared in the same batch. With TRBV5-6, TRBV5-1 and TRBV20-1 included, several TRBV segments were more frequent in patients than in controls.

Sample: blood. The chain combines TRBV7-2 with TRBJ1-2; D is unclear. The TCR originated in a girl aged 10 to 17 with multiple sclerosis. CDR3 bases: TGTGCCAGCAGCTTAGGGGCCCAGGTCTCGGGCTACACCTTC. Translation gives CASSLGAQVSGYTF.